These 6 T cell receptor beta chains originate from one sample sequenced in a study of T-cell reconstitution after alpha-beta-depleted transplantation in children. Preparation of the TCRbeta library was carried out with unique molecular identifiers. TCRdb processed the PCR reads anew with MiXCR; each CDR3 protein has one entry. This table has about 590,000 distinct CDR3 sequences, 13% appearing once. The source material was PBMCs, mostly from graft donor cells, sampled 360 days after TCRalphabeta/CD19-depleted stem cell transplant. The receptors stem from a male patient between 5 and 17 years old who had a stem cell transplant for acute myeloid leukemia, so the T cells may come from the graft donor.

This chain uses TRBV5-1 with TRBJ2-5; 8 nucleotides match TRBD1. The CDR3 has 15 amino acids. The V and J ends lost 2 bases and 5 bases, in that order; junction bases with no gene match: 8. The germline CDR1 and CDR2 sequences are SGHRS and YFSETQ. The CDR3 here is CASSFSQGAWETQYF. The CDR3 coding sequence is TGCGCCAGCAGCTTCAGTCAGGGGGCTTGGGAGACCCAGTACTTC.

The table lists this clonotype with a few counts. The CDR3 protein is CASSPGLPVVSYNEQFF. CDR3 coding DNA: TGTGCCAGCAGCCCGGGGCTTCCGGTTGTTTCCTACAATGAGCAGTTCTTC. The chain couples TRBV14 to TRBJ2-1; D tentatively reads TRBD1 or TRBD2 (5 bases each). This CDR3 has 17 residues. Germline assignment: CDR1 SGHDN and CDR2 FVKESK. Trimming left V 4 bases short and J 1 base short, with 17 bases between.

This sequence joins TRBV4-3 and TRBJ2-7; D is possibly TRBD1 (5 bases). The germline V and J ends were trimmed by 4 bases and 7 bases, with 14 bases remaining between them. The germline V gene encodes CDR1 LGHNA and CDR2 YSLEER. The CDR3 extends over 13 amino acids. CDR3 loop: CASSRRVLMEQYF. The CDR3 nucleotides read TGCGCCAGCAGCCGCAGGGTCCTTATGGAGCAGTACTTC.

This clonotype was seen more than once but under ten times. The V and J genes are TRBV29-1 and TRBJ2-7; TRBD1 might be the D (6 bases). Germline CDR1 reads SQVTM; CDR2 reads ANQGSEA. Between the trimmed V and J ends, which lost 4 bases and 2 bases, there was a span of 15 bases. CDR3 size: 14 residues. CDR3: CSVARRDTAYEQYF. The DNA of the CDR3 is TGCAGCGTTGCCCGCCGGGACACCGCCTACGAGCAGTACTTC.

CDR3 in amino acids: CASSFDRGDTQYF. The CDR3 bases are TGTGCCAGCAGCTTCGACAGGGGAGATACGCAGTATTTT. V gene TRBV11-3 combines with J gene TRBJ2-3; 8 bases fit TRBD1. The J segment lost 5 bases and the V segment lost 3 bases, leaving 1 base of the junction unmatched. CDR1 and CDR2 from the germline V gene are SGHNT and YENEEA. This CDR3 spans 13 amino acids.

This chain's CDR3 is CASSLDHISEQFF. The CDR3 nucleotides read TGTGCCAGCAGCCTGGACCATATTTCTGAGCAGTTCTTC. The chain links TRBV5-6 to TRBJ2-1; no reliable D call. V was pared by 4 bases and J by 9 bases, with 14 bases between. The CDR3 runs to 13 residues. Germline V lookup: CDR1 SGHDT, CDR2 YYEEEE.